This is a list of T cell receptor beta chains from one sample in a study of cytomegalovirus exposure and HLA in healthy donors. The table came from immunoSEQ multiplex PCR; TCRdb's copy has only in-frame clones and leaves some out. Among 300,000 to 400,000 clones listed, 75% to 90% were seen once. The sequenced sample consisted of PBMCs. The origin of the receptors is a woman aged 18-35 years in good health and CMV-seronegative. Both conserved end residues are part of each CDR3. A D gene is named only where the DNA matches it firmly. Not every row has a clone size; where given, it reads once, few, many or a size class.

clone size | D gene | J gene | V gene | CDR3 protein | CDR3 DNA
. | . | TRBJ2-3 | TRBV9 | CASSAGGTSTDTQYF | TGTGCCAGCAGCGCCGGCGGGACTAGCACAGATACGCAGTATTTT
. | . | TRBJ2-7 | TRBV27 | CASSMAAGPYEQYF | TGTGCCAGCTCCATGGCGGCAGGGCCCTACGAGCAGTACTTC
few | . | TRBJ1-6 | TRBV9 | CASSGRAGPSPLHF | TGTGCCAGCAGCGGGAGGGCAGGGCCATCACCCCTCCACTTT
. | . | TRBJ2-7 | TRBV5-1 | CASCWGLSSPTYDEQYF | TGCGCCAGCTGCTGGGGGCTATCAAGTCCAACCTACGACGAGCAGTACTTC
. | TRBD2 | TRBJ2-1 | TRBV4-2 | CASSQTSGHEQFF | TGTGCCAGCAGCCAAACTAGCGGCCATGAGCAGTTCTTC
. | TRBD2 | TRBJ2-1 | TRBV2 | CASSYSSGSINEQFF | TGTGCCAGCAGTTATTCTAGCGGGAGCATCAATGAGCAGTTCTTC
once | TRBD2 | TRBJ2-7 | TRBV7-2 | CASSSYPLPGLGDYEQYF | TGTGCCAGCAGCTCTTACCCGCTACCGGGACTAGGTGATTACGAGCAGTACTTC
. | TRBD1 | TRBJ2-1 | TRBV14 | CASSQSGGKPYNEQFF | TGTGCCAGCAGCCAATCAGGGGGCAAACCCTACAATGAGCAGTTCTTC
. | . | TRBJ1-1 | TRBV27 | CASSLRQNTEAFF | TGTGCCAGCAGTTTACGACAGAACACTGAAGCTTTCTTT
. | . | TRBJ2-5 | TRBV5-4 | CASSLPGEQETQYF | TGTGCCAGCAGCTTGCCGGGGGAACAAGAGACCCAGTACTTC
few | . | TRBJ1-6 | TRBV5-1 | CASSLGRSVGPLHF | TGCGCCAGCAGCTTGGGGCGGAGTGTTGGACCCCTCCACTTT
. | . | TRBJ1-2 | TRBV30 | CAWSVDVRRNYGYTF | TGTGCCTGGAGTGTCGACGTCAGGCGTAACTATGGCTACACCTTC
. | . | TRBJ2-7 | TRBV13 | CASSLDQSRGNEQYF | TGTGCCAGCAGCTTAGATCAGAGCCGGGGTAACGAGCAGTACTTC
once | TRBD2 | TRBJ2-7 | TRBV9 | CASSPSGWAYEQYF | TGTGCCAGCAGTCCTAGCGGGTGGGCCTACGAGCAGTACTTC
. | . | TRBJ2-5 | TRBV20-1 | CSARGGEAQYF | TGCAGTGCTAGAGGAGGCGAGGCCCAGTACTTC
. | TRBD1 | TRBJ1-2 | TRBV27 | CASSLSAPGQLYYGYTF | TGTGCCAGCAGTTTATCTGCCCCGGGACAGCTATACTATGGCTACACCTTC
. | TRBD2 | TRBJ2-1 | TRBV6-5 | CASRAGGVYNEQFF | TGTGCCAGCAGGGCCGGGGGGGTCTACAATGAGCAGTTCTTC
. | TRBD2 | TRBJ2-1 | TRBV7-9 | CASSPPTSGDYNEQFF | TGTGCCAGCAGCCCCCCCACTAGCGGGGACTACAATGAGCAGTTCTTC
. | . | TRBJ2-3 | TRBV10-1 | CASSGPLRDTQYF | TGCGCCAGCAGTGGCCCGTTGAGGGATACGCAGTATTTT
once | . | TRBJ1-5 | TRBV13 | CASSLSQGGQPQHF | TGTGCCAGCAGCTTATCACAGGGAGGGCAGCCCCAGCATTTT
. | . | TRBJ1-3 | TRBV6-5 | CASSYRPGAGNTIYF | TGTGCCAGCAGTTACCGGCCAGGGGCTGGAAACACCATATATTTT
. | . | TRBJ1-1 | TRBV15 | CATGGGVNTEAFF | TGTGCCACCGGAGGGGGGGTAAACACTGAAGCTTTCTTT
. | . | TRBJ2-5 | TRBV2 | CASILRGETQYF | TGTGCCAGCATCCTCCGGGGAGAGACCCAGTACTTC
. | . | TRBJ1-1 | TRBV9 | CASSSVTEAFF | TGTGCCAGCAGCTCCGTCACTGAAGCTTTCTTT
. | . | TRBJ1-1 | TRBV2 | CASSEGGGVIGTEAFF | TGTGCCAGCAGTGAAGGTGGGGGGGTGATAGGCACTGAAGCTTTCTTT
. | . | TRBJ2-7 | TRBV10-1 | CASSDAPGAALYEQYF | TGCGCCAGCAGTGATGCTCCTGGAGCGGCTCTATACGAGCAGTACTTC